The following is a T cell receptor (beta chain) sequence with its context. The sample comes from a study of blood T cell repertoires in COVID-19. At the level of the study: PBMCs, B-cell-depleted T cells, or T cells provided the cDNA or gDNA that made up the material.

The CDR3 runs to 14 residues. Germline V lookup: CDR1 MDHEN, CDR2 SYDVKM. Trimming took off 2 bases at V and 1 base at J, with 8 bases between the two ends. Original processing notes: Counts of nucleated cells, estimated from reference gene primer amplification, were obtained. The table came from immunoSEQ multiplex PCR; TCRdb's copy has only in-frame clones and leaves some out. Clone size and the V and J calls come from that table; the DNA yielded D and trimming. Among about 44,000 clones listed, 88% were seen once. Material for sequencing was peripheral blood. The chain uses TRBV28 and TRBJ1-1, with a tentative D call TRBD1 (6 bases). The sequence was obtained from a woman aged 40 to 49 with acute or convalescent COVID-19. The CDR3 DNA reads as TGTGCCAGCAGTTTACAGGGGCGGAACACTGAAGCTTTCTTT. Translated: CASSLQGRNTEAFF.